Each of the 11 T cell receptor beta chains below was sequenced from the same sample in a study of blood T cell repertoires in COVID-19. Clones were read by immunoSEQ multiplex PCR, and TCRdb kept only the in-frame ones, dropping some. Among around 190,000 clones, around 86% were seen once, and the ten largest hold around 6%. Material: PBMCs or T cells enriched from blood (not recorded which). These TCRs come from a man aged 35-49 years with acute COVID-19.

The chain couples TRBV15 to TRBJ1-2; 10 bases map to TRBD1. This CDR3 comprises 14 residues. The germline V gene encodes CDR1 LNHNV and CDR2 YYDKDF (reference sequence). With 1 base clipped from V and 6 bases from J, the junction kept 2 bases outside the gene matches. The CDR3 protein is CATSRGGTGDGYTF. CDR3 coding DNA: TGTGCCACCAGCAGAGGAGGGACAGGGGATGGCTACACCTTC.

The J gene is TRBJ2-3, the V gene TRBV10-2, with 8 bases matching TRBD2. With V trimmed by 0 bases and J by 7 bases, 12 bases remained unmatched. The CDR3 runs to 17 residues. In germline, CDR1 is WSHSY, CDR2 SAAADI. The CDR3 is CASSESGGAGGLNTQYF. In DNA form, the CDR3 reads TGCGCCAGCAGTGAGTCGGGGGGGGCGGGAGGCCTTAATACGCAGTATTTT.

The V gene is TRBV4-3, the J gene TRBJ2-3, with TRBD2 as a possible D gene (5 bases). CDR3 size: 15 residues. Germline CDR1 reads LGHNA; CDR2 reads YSLEER. V was cut by 5 bases and J by 3 bases, with 15 bases left in between. DNA of the CDR3: TGCGCCAGCAGCGACCGGGGAAAGGGTACAGATACGCAGTATTTT. It translates to CASSDRGKGTDTQYF.

The rearrangement links TRBV2 to TRBJ2-7; D perhaps matches TRBD1 (6 bases). There are 13 residues in the CDR3. Trimming took off 6 bases at V and 3 bases at J, with 12 bases between the two ends. In germline, CDR1 is SNHLY, CDR2 FYNNEI. CDR3 DNA: TGTGCCAGCAGATTGCAGGGGAACTACGAGCAGTACTTC. Translating gives CASRLQGNYEQYF.

The rearrangement uses TRBV7-9 and TRBJ2-3; 7 bases are shared with TRBD2. CDR1 is SEHNR and CDR2 is FQNEAQ in the germline V gene (reference sequence). This CDR3 comprises 17 residues. The J segment lost 2 bases and the V segment lost 5 bases, leaving 13 bases of the junction unmatched. The CDR3 here is CASSARLATISTDTQYF. DNA for the CDR3: TGTGCCAGCAGCGCCCGACTAGCAACAATCTCCACAGATACGCAGTATTTT.

This clone was found once. The V call is TRBV18, the J call TRBJ2-3, with TRBD1 matching 8 bases. From germline, CDR1 is KGHSH and CDR2 LQKENI. V was clipped by 3 bases and J by 4 bases; unmatched bases: 18. The CDR3 contains 19 residues. Here the CDR3 reads CASSPPDRAVPYGADTQYF. In nucleotides, the CDR3 is TGTGCCAGCTCACCCCCGGACAGGGCAGTACCTTACGGGGCAGATACGCAGTATTTT.

This rearrangement joins TRBV12-3 or TRBV12-4 to TRBJ1-6, with D uncertain. V lost 7 bases and J lost 7, with 8 bases in between. The CDR3 extends over 12 amino acids. CDR3 bases: TGTGCCAGCAATCTGTTCAATTCACCCCTCCACTTT. Residues: CASNLFNSPLHF.

The chain uses TRBV18 and TRBJ2-2; D gene ambiguous. Germline V gene lookup returns CDR1 KGHSH and CDR2 LQKENI. V lost 7 bases and J lost 6, with 15 bases in between. CDR3 length: 14 amino acids. In nucleotides, the CDR3 is TGTGCCAGCTTATTACAGTGGTACGCCGGGGAGCTGTTTTTT. Translating it yields CASLLQWYAGELFF.

The V gene is TRBV4-1, the J gene TRBJ2-4, with a tentative D call TRBD2 (6 bases). CDR3 length: 15 amino acids. V dropped 1 base and J dropped 5 bases, with 12 bases sitting between them. Germline CDR1 and CDR2: MGHRA and YSYEKL. The CDR3: CASSQGRTTENIQYF. CDR3 coding DNA: TGCGCCAGCAGCCAAGGCCGGACTACCGAAAACATTCAGTACTTC.

In this sample, this clone turned up a few times. The chain recombines TRBV3-1 (or the pseudogene TRBV3-2) with TRBJ1-2; D uncertain. V was cut by 6 bases and J by 2 bases, with 10 bases left in between. Germline CDR1 reads LGHDT; CDR2 reads YNNKEL (reference sequence). This CDR3 contains 13 residues. CDR3 DNA: TGTGCCAGCAGGCAAACCTACAACTATGGCTACACCTTC. Its protein is CASRQTYNYGYTF.

This rearrangement joins TRBV28 to TRBJ2-1, with 8 bases aligning to TRBD1. Germline-derived CDR1 and CDR2 are MDHEN and SYDVKM. Trimming at V came to 6 bases and at J to 0 bases, leaving 10 bases not matched to a gene. This CDR3 is 17 amino acids long. CDR3 nucleotides: TGTGCCAGCAGATTCAGGGGGCCTCACAGCTCCTACAATGAGCAGTTCTTC. Translation: CASRFRGPHSSYNEQFF. Combining the CDR3 with reference TRBV28 and TRBJ2-1 gives the whole variable domain DVKVTQSSRYLVKRTGEKVFLECVQDMDHENMFWYRQDPGLGLRLIYFSYDVKMKEKGDIPEGYSVSREKKERFSLILESASTNQTSMYLCASRFRGPHSSYNEQFFGPGTRLTVL.